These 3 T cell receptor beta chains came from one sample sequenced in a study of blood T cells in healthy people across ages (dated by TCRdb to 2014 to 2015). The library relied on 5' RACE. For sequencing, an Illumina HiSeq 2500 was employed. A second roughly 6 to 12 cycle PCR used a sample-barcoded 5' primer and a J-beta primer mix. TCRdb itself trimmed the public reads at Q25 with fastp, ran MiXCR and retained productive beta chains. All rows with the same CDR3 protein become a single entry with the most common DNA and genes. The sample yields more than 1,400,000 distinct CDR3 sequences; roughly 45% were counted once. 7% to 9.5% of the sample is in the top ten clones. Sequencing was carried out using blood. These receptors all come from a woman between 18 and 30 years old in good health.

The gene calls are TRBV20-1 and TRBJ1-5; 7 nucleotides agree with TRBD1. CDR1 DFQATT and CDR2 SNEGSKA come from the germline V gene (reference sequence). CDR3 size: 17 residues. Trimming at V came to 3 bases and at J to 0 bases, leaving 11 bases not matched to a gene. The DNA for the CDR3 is TGCAGTGCTAGCGGTGGACAGGAGGCTTATAGCAATCAGCCCCAGCATTTT. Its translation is CSASGGQEAYSNQPQHF.

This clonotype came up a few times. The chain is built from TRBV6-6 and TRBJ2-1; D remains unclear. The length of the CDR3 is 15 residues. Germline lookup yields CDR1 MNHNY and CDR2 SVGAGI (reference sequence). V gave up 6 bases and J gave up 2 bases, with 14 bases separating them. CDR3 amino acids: CASSPRLLTYNEQFF. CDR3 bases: TGTGCCAGCAGCCCACGGCTCTTAACCTACAATGAGCAGTTCTTC.

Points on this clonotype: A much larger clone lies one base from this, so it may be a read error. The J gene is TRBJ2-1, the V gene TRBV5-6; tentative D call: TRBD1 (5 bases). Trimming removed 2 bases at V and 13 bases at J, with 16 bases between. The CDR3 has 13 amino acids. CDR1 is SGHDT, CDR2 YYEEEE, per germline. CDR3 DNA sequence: TGTGCCAGCAGCTTCGACAGCCAAGAGACCCAGTTCTTC. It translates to CASSFDSQETQFF.